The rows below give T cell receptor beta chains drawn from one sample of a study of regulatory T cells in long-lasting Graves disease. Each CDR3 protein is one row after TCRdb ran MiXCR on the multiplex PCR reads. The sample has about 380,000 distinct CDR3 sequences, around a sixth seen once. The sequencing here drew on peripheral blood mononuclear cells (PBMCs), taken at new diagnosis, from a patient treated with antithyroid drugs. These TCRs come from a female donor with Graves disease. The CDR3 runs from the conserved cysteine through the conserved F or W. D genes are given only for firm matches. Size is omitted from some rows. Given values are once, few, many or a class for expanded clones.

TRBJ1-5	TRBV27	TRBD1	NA	CASRIGQGRSPQRF	TGTGCCAGCAGAATCGGACAGGGCCGCAGCCCCCAGCGTTTT
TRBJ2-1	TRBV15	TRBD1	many	CATRGDRGTYNEQFF	TGTGCCACCAGAGGGGACAGGGGGACCTACAATGAGCAGTTCTTC
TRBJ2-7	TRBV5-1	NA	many	CASSELASEQYF	TGCGCCAGCAGCGAACTAGCATCCGAGCAGTACTTC
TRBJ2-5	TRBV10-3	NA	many	CAIRDSGETQYF	TGTGCCATCAGGGATTCAGGGGAGACCCAGTACTTC
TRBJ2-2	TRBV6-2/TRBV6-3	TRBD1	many	CASSYSTGVDTGELFF	TGTGCCAGCAGTTACTCGACAGGGGTGGACACCGGGGAGCTGTTTTTT
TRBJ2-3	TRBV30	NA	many	CAWSRRGSDTQYF	TGTGCCTGGAGTCGTAGGGGCTCAGATACGCAGTATTTT
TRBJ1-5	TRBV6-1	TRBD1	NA	CASSQWGQLNQPQHF	TGTGCCAGCAGTCAGTGGGGACAGCTTAATCAGCCCCAGCATTTT
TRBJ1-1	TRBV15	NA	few	CATSSEGGYTEAFF	TGTGCCACCAGCAGCGAGGGGGGGTACACTGAAGCTTTCTTT
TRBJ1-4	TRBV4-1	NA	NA	CASSQAVTEELFF	TGCGCCAGCAGCCAAGCCGTAACCGAGGAACTGTTTTTT
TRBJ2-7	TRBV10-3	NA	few	CAFSESMFEQYF	TGTGCCTTCAGTGAGTCGATGTTCGAGCAGTACTTC
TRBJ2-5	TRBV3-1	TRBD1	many	CASSQEGQPQETQYF	TGTGCCAGCAGCCAAGAGGGACAGCCACAAGAGACCCAGTACTTC
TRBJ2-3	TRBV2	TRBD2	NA	CASVLSSLQRGLTDTQYF	TGTGCCAGCGTTCTAAGCTCTCTCCAGCGGGGGCTCACAGATACGCAGTATTTT
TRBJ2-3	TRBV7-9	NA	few	CASSPTDRRLTDTQYF	TGTGCCAGCAGCCCCACTGACAGGAGACTAACAGATACGCAGTATTTT
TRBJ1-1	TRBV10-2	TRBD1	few	CASRGQGAWTEAFF	TGCGCCAGCAGAGGACAGGGGGCTTGGACTGAAGCTTTCTTT
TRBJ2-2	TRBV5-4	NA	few	CASRKGGANTGELFF	TGTGCCAGCAGAAAAGGGGGAGCGAACACCGGGGAGCTGTTTTTT
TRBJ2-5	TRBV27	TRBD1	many	CASSLSQGAAETQYF	TGTGCCAGCAGTTTATCCCAGGGGGCGGCAGAGACCCAGTACTTC
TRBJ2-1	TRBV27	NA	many	CASSLRGPHYNEQFF	TGTGCCAGCAGTTTACGGGGTCCCCACTACAATGAGCAGTTCTTC
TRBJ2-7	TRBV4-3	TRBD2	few	CASSQDPFKAGPSYEQYF	TGCGCCAGCAGCCAAGACCCCTTCAAAGCGGGGCCCTCCTACGAGCAGTACTTC
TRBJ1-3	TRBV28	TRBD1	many	CASRLDRGSGNTIYF	TGTGCCAGCAGACTCGACAGGGGCTCTGGAAACACCATATATTTT
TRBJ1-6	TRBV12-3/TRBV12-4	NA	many	CASSLMGSNSPLHF	TGTGCCAGCAGTTTAATGGGATCTAATTCACCCCTCCACTTT
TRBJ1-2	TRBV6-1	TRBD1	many	CASSTGGAAPLGYTF	TGTGCCAGCAGTACAGGGGGCGCTGCCCCACTTGGCTACACCTTC
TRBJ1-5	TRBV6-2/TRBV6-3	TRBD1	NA	CASSDRDLQPQHF	TGTGCCAGCAGTGACAGGGATCTCCAGCCCCAGCATTTT
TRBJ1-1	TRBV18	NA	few	CASSPIGLANTEAFF	TGTGCCAGCTCACCCATCGGACTGGCGAACACTGAAGCTTTCTTT
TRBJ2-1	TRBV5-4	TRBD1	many	CASSLGRGLGEQFF	TGTGCCAGCAGCTTGGGCAGGGGGCTCGGTGAGCAGTTCTTC
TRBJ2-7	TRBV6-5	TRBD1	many	CASSYSQGTASYEQYF	TGTGCCAGCAGTTACTCACAAGGGACAGCATCCTACGAGCAGTACTTC
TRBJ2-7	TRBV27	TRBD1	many	CASSSGQGFSYEQYF	TGTGCCAGCAGTTCGGGACAGGGTTTCTCCTACGAGCAGTACTTC
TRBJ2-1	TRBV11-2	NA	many	CASSLQGTTYNEQFF	TGTGCCAGCAGCTTACAGGGGACAACCTACAATGAGCAGTTCTTC
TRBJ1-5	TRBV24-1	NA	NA	CATRGTGNQPQHF	TGTGCCACCAGGGGGACGGGGAATCAGCCCCAGCATTTT
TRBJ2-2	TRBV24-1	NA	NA	CATSDLSGELFF	TGTGCCACCAGTGATTTGTCCGGGGAGCTGTTTTTT
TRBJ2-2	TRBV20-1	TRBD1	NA	CSAPTGTGPTGELFF	TGCAGTGCACCTACCGGGACAGGGCCGACCGGGGAGCTGTTTTTT
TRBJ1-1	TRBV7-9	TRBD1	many	CASSSGGGNTEAFF	TGTGCCAGCAGTTCAGGGGGGGGGAACACTGAAGCTTTCTTT
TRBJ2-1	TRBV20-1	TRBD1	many	CSARDRGRGEQFF	TGCAGTGCTAGAGACAGGGGGAGAGGTGAGCAGTTCTTC
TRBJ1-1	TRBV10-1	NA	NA	CASSANRRVNTEAFF	TGCGCCAGCAGTGCCAACAGGAGAGTTAACACTGAAGCTTTCTTT
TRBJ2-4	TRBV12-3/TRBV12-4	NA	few	CASTLASAKNIQYF	TGTGCCAGCACCCTAGCGTCAGCCAAAAACATTCAGTACTTC
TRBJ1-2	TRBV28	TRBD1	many	CASSLPYLTGSSGYTF	TGTGCCAGCAGCCTACCTTACCTGACAGGGTCGAGTGGCTACACCTTC
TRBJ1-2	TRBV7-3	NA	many	CASSSGTGYTF	TGTGCCAGCAGTTCCGGGACTGGCTACACCTTC
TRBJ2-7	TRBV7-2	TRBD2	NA	CASSLLSGGERYF	TGTGCCAGCAGCTTACTATCGGGGGGAGAGCGGTACTTC
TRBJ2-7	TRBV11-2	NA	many	CASSLLKGNSYEQYF	TGTGCCAGCAGCTTGTTGAAGGGCAACTCCTACGAGCAGTACTTC
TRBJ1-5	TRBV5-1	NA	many	CASSLFGGPDSNQPQHF	TGCGCCAGCAGCTTGTTTGGGGGCCCCGATAGCAATCAGCCCCAGCATTTT
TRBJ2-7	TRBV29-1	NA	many	CSLARTYYSYEQYF	TGCAGCCTGGCCCGGACATATTACTCCTACGAGCAGTACTTC